What follows describes a single TCR beta chain. This clone was counted a few times. Its antigen has not been determined. One base away there is no much larger clone; base qualities are not given. Receptor libraries were prepared by the immunoSEQ multiplex PCR assay. To provide template for TCR sequencing, every sample had RNA extracted and reverse transcribed into cDNA. SuperScript III was used to make first-strand cDNA, primed with a 2:1 mix of oligo-dT and random hexamers. A synthetic immune receptor repertoire was used to gauge amplification bias, and whatever bias remained was removed computationally. Per the authors' processing: After raw reads were preprocessed to remove errors, the CDR3 was defined following IMGT conventions as running from the conserved cysteine to phenylalanine. Clonality was calculated as 1 minus Shannon entropy normalized by log2 of the number of productive unique TCRs. Whether scalp clones were CD4 or CD8 was inferred by matching scalp TCRbeta sequences against CD4 and CD8 repertoires sorted from blood. The table was pulled from immuneACCESS by TCRdb, which kept in-frame rearrangements only. Such tables lose some clones; where checked, under half of the loss comes from unresolved V genes, and the rest has no known cause. The V and J calls and clone size were taken over from that table, and D and trimming were inferred from the DNA. Recorded for this sample are about 270,000 clones; over 45% of them occurred a single time. The ten top clones hold 0.9% to 0.95% of the sample.

The sample comes from a study of CD8+ T cells in alopecia areata listed by TCRdb under 2018. Regarding the complete study: The treated patients took part in an open-label pilot trial in which moderate-to-severe alopecia areata was treated with oral tofacitinib at 5 to 10 mg twice daily. Patients stayed on tofacitinib for 6 to 18 months and then had 6 months of follow-up off drug so that delayed response and recurrence could be assessed. The SALT score, which quantifies the percentage of affected scalp surface area, was used to measure disease severity in treated patients. High-throughput TCRbeta sequencing was used to examine T cell clonal expansion in alopecia areata in both the C3H/HeJ mouse model and human patients. Human TCRbeta sequencing covered scalp tissue and sorted CD4+ and CD8+ peripheral blood T cells from patchy and totalis/universalis alopecia areata patients and healthy controls. Patients on tofacitinib were biopsied at baseline and after 4 and 24 weeks of treatment, and several of the patients also had a later scalp biopsy. Scalp clonality was compared among normal scalp (n=4), patchy alopecia areata scalp (n=8), and alopecia totalis/universalis scalp (n=8). RNA came from the PAXgene miRNA kit for fixed scalp, the miRNeasy kit for PBMCs, and the RNeasy kit for mouse skin. TCRbeta CDR3 regions were amplified by immunoSEQ multiplex PCR using 35 Vbeta forward and 13 Jbeta reverse primers. What the study reported, not specific to this receptor: Compared with normal scalp, lesional scalp had higher clonality and more expanded CD8+ clones, particularly in alopecia totalis/universalis, a pattern that suggests antigenic drive. Shared TCR sequences between patients were less evident than in mice, which may be partly attributable to HLA diversity in the patient population. Because the treated cohort was small and had only one nonresponder, larger studies are needed to examine links between baseline CD8+ expansion and response. Scalp TCR repertoire analysis is complicated because resident alphabeta T cells in normal human skin are also sequenced, whereas mouse skin is dominated by gammadelta T cells. With tofacitinib, both scalp clonality and the number of expanded CD8+ clones among the top 100 scalp clones went down significantly. Many expanded lesional clones were found to persist in scalp and blood during tofacitinib treatment, and relapse after treatment cessation may be partly explained by this persistence.

Read against the paper, the sample's treatment or condition label means: oral pan-JAK inhibitor, 5-10 mg twice daily. Lesional scalp punch biopsies and peripheral blood were obtained from alopecia areata patients. PBMCs were separated by density centrifugation and stained for CD3, CD4 and CD8, after which CD4+ and CD8+ T cells were sorted on a FACSAria. This receptor was taken from a human donor with alopecia areata. The specimen was CD4+ T cells sorted from blood, collected at roughly week 53, from a patient treated with tofacitinib.

CDR3 sequence: CASSLQGNTEAFF. The DNA sequence is as follows: TGTGCCAGCAGCTTGCAGGGGAACACTGAAGCTTTCTTT. In this chain, TRBV2 is recombined with TRBJ1-1; 5 matching bases give a weak D call of TRBD1. Trimming removed 6 bases from V and 1 base from J, leaving 9 bases between the germline ends. The CDR1 and CDR2 encoded by the germline V gene are SNHLY and FYNNEI. The CDR3 starts with the cysteine, ends with the phenylalanine, and has 13 residues. The DNA shown is the 39-base CDR3, in frame from base 1.